This T cell receptor beta chain was observed in a study of cytomegalovirus exposure and HLA in healthy donors. The study drew the donors from its roughly 120-subject validation cohort, separate from the approximately 700-subject first cohort. Study observations and caveats: For most TCR sequences rarity was the rule, although some public TCRs occurred in many donors.

This CDR3 is 14 amino acids long. Germline-derived CDR1 and CDR2 are SNHLY and FYNNEI. V was trimmed by 1 base and J by 5 bases, leaving 11 bases between them. This table comes from immunoSEQ multiplex PCR, and its TCRdb copy is limited to in-frame clones, with some not included. The sample lists about 120,000 clones; more than 75% were seen once. Of note for this clone: Its antigen is not identified.

The chain recombines TRBV2 with TRBJ1-2; D is possibly TRBD1 (6 bases). Specimen: PBMCs. The clonotype originates from a woman aged 18-30 years in good health and CMV-seropositive. The CDR3 is CASSEESRGYGYTF. CDR3 DNA sequence: TGTGCCAGCAGTGAAGAATCGAGGGGGTATGGCTACACCTTC.